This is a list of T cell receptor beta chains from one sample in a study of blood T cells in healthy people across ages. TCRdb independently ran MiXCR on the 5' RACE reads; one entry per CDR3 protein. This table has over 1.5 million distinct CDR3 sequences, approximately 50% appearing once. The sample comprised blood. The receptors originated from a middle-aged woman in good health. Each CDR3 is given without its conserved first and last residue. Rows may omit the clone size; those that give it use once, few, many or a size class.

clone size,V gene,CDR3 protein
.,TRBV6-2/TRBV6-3,ASSYATGTEQF
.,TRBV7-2,ASSLAPGGIANEQF
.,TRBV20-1,SAPESRPGQETQY
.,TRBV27,ASSPRDRVTYGYT
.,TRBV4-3,ASSQVGTANNEQF
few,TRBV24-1,ATSDLRQEGTDTQY
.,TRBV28,ASSLSIGDRRSYEQY
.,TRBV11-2,ASSFFPGPSGANVLT
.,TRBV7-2,ASSLSGGGRRDTQY
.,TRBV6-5,ASRRADTRNTQY
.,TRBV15,ATSRGASGANVLT
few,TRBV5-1,ASSSGRATEKLF
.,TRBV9,ASSSGQGTNQPQH
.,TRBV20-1,SASGDSGFTDTQY
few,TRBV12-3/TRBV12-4,ASSFGTGGSNQPQH
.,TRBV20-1,SARAPGGGSNQPQH
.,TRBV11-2,ASSPYWTGAMRSTEAF
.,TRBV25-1,ASSEAGPGYGYT
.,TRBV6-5,ASSARRGISAPLH
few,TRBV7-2,ASSRTSGDNQETQY
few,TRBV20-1,SARDYRGQGGYT
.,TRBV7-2,ASSPPAGQGAVQY
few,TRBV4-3,ASSQGTTGVAYEQY
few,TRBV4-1,ASSQGQVLTEQY
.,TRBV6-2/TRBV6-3,ASSSTSGGADWRLGSYNEQF
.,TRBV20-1,SAPRDREFEQY
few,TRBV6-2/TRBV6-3,ASLNTRRSGANVLT
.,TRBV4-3,ASSHPGGGSSTDTQY
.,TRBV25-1,ASSNNTGRSYGYT
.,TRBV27,ASSLKPQGPYNEQF
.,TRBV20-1,SVTIMLDRGGGETQY
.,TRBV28,ASRLGGVIHEQY